The 3 T cell receptor beta chains presented below share a single source sample, sequenced in a study of blood T cell repertoires in COVID-19. Only in-frame clones appear in the TCRdb table, and some are missing; sequencing was by immunoSEQ multiplex PCR. The sample lists under 250,000 clones, around four fifths occurring once. Sequenced input: PBMCs or T cells enriched from blood (not recorded which). Receptor source: a woman aged 40 to 50 who had been exposed to COVID-19.

The J gene is TRBJ2-7, the V gene TRBV27; D unclear. Trimming shortened V by 2 bases and J by 1 base, and 9 bases separated the two germline ends. The CDR3 runs 14 residues. Per the germline V gene, CDR1 is MNHEY and CDR2 is SMNVEV (reference sequence). The CDR3 reads CASSLKQESYEQYF. In DNA, the CDR3 is TGTGCCAGCAGTTTAAAGCAGGAATCCTACGAGCAGTACTTC.

The rearrangement links TRBV29-1 to TRBJ2-7, with D unclear. The CDR3 length is 13 residues. Trimming left V 4 bases short and J 1 base short, with 11 bases between. Per the germline V gene, CDR1 is SQVTM and CDR2 is ANQGSEA. The DNA for the CDR3 is TGCAGCGTTGGTCTGGGCAGATCCTACGAGCAGTACTTC. Translating it yields CSVGLGRSYEQYF.

The chain recombines TRBV7-2 with TRBJ1-4; tentative D call: TRBD1 (6 bases). Per germline, CDR1 SGHTA and CDR2 FQGNSA. Trimming cost V 5 bases and J 1 base, with 14 bases left between them. This CDR3 comprises 16 residues. The CDR3 sequence is CASSIQRQETNEKLFF. CDR3 nucleotide sequence: TGTGCCAGCAGCATCCAAAGACAGGAAACTAATGAAAAACTGTTTTTT.